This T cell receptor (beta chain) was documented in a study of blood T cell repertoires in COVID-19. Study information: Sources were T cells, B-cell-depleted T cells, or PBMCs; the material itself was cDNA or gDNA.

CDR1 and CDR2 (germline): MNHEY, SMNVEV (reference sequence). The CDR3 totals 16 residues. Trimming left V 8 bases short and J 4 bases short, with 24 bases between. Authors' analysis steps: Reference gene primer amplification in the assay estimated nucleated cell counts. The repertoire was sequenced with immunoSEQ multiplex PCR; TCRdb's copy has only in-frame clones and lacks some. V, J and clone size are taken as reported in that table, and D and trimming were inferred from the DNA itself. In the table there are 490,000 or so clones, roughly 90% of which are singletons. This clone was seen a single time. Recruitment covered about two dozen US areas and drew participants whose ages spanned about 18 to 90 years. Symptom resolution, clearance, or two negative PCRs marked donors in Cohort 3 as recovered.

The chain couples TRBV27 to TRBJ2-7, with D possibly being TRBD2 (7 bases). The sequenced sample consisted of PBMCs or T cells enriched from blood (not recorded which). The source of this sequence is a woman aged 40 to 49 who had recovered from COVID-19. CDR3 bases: TGTGCCAGCTTCAAGTGGGGGGGCACACTTCGTTACGAGCAGTACTTC. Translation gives CASFKWGGTLRYEQYF.